What follows are 5 T cell receptor beta chains derived from one specimen sequenced in a study of technical replicates of blood from a handful of donors. The data were produced by immunoSEQ multiplex PCR, yet TCRdb's version contains in-frame clones alone and is incomplete. The table has tens of thousands of clones, approximately 96% seen once. The material sequenced was T cells isolated from PBMCs. Receptors were obtained from a human donor in good health.

V is TRBV15 and J is TRBJ2-5; D might be TRBD1 (6 bases). CDR1 LNHNV and CDR2 YYDKDF come from the germline V gene (reference sequence). The germline V and J ends were trimmed by 1 base and 2 bases, with 8 bases remaining between them. The CDR3 has 14 amino acids. The CDR3 bases are TGTGCCACCAGCAGAGGGACAGAACAAGAGACCCAGTACTTC. The encoded protein is CATSRGTEQETQYF.

V usage is TRBV6-5 and J usage is TRBJ1-2, with D hard to call. CDR1 is MNHEY and CDR2 is SVGAGI in the germline V gene. V was shortened by 2 bases and J by 1 base, with 11 bases between the two germline ends. The length of the CDR3 is 15 residues. The CDR3 region has the DNA TGTGCCAGCAGTTACGCTAAACAGAATAACTATGGCTACACCTTC. Amino acids: CASSYAKQNNYGYTF.

This clone was seen just once. This sequence joins TRBV2 and TRBJ1-6, with D maybe TRBD1 (5 bases). Trimming cost V 6 bases and J 8 bases, with 17 bases left between them. Germline CDR1 SNHLY, CDR2 FYNNEI. This CDR3 is built from 15 residues. The CDR3 protein is CASSERGVWDSPLHF. The CDR3, as DNA: TGTGCCAGCAGCGAACGGGGGGTATGGGATTCACCCCTCCACTTT.

This chain joins TRBV6-4 and TRBJ2-1, with D perhaps matching TRBD1 (5 bases). Per germline, CDR1 MRHNA and CDR2 SNTAGT. This CDR3 region has 15 residues. V lost 2 bases, J lost 4 bases, and 12 bases lay in between. This CDR3 is CASSDMGQGYNEQFF. The CDR3 bases are TGTGCCAGCAGTGACATGGGTCAGGGTTACAATGAGCAGTTCTTC.

This chain connects TRBV19 to TRBJ2-7; D is possibly TRBD1 (5 bases). From germline, CDR1 is LNHDA and CDR2 SQIVND (reference sequence). The CDR3 contains 13 residues. V gave up 5 bases and J gave up 3 bases, with 11 bases separating them. The CDR3 loop is CASSPQGGYEQYF. The CDR3 region has the DNA TGTGCCAGTAGTCCGCAGGGCGGCTACGAGCAGTACTTC. Filled out from reference TRBV19 and TRBJ2-7, the complete variable domain reads DGGITQSPKYLFRKEGQNVTLSCEQNLNHDAMYWYRQDPGQGLRLIYYSQIVNDFQKGDIAEGYSVSREKKESFPLTVTSAQKNPTAFYLCASSPQGGYEQYFGPGTRLTVT.